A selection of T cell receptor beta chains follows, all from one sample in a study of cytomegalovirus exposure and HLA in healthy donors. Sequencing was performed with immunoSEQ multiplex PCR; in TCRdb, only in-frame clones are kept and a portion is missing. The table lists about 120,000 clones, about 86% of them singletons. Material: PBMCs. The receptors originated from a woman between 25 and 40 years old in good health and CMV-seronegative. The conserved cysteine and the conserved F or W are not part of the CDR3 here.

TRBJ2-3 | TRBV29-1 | SVGGGASDTQY
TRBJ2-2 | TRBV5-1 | ASSVDRANTGELF
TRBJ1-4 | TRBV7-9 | ASSFFGQGNEKLF
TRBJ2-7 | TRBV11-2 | ASSGGHEQY
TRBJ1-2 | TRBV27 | ASSPLRGRGDGYT
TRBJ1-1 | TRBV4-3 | ASSQGAGGSTEAF
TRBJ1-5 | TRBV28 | ASTTGSRPPNQPQH
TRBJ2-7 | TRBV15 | ATSTQRGPYEQY
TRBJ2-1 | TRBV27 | ASRRTSYEQF
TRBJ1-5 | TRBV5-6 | ASSLNPTIVEQPQH
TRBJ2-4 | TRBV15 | ATSRDSPGAGGGYIQY
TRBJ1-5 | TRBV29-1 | SVEVGGAGEPQH
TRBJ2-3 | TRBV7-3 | ASNGTRSPGTDTQY
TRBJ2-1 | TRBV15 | ATSREDERNNEQF
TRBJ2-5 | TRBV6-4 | ASSEGERETQY
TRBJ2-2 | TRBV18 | ASSPLLTGESNTGELF
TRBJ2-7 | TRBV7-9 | ASSPPRSRSYEQY
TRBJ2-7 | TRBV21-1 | ASSKPEGRSFKFSISGAYEQY
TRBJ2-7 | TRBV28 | ASSFGSAYEQY
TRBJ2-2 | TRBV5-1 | ASSLSGQAMNTGELF
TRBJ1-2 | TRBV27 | ASSSRQGNYGYT